The next 24 T cell receptor beta chains were all read from a single sample in a study of immune heterogeneity within non-small cell lung tumors. Multiplex PCR relied on 32 V and 13 J primers to amplify TCR beta CDR3. TCRdb re-called the multiplex PCR reads through MiXCR, storing one row per CDR3 protein. The sample includes roughly 4,700 distinct CDR3 sequences, around a third of them seen just once. Per sample, 600 ng of bulk tumor genomic DNA was the template used. Every primary tumor yielded several biopsies, spaced far apart, that were taken during surgery. Patients underwent curative surgery for untreated, newly diagnosed non-small cell lung cancer. The material sequenced was lung tumor tissue. These receptor sequences come from a woman between 45 and 65 years old with non-small cell lung cancer.

This clonotype is judged medium-sized. The rearrangement joins TRBV15 to TRBJ1-5; perhaps TRBD1 as D (5 bases). The CDR3 has 15 amino acids. The germline V gene encodes CDR1 LNHNV and CDR2 YYDKDF (reference sequence). Trimming stripped 3 bases from V and 0 bases from J, with 9 bases between. The CDR3 DNA reads as TGTGCCACCAGCAGGGGGGAGGTTAGCAATCAGCCCCAGCATTTT. Translated, it gives CATSRGEVSNQPQHF.

This clonotype has only one observation. Since a much larger clone is just one base distant, this may be a read error. This sequence joins TRBV28 and TRBJ2-1; 8 bases align to TRBD2. The CDR3 has 15 residues. Germline lookup yields CDR1 MDHEN and CDR2 SYDVKM. The CDR3 region has the DNA TGTGCCGGCAGTTTGCGGGGGGCGGTTTACAATGAGCAGTTCTTC. Translating it yields CAGSLRGAVYNEQFF.

This clonotype is judged medium-sized (0.01 to 0.1%). The V call is TRBV20-1, the J call TRBJ1-4; D gene unclear. This CDR3 is 12 amino acids long. Trimming left V 2 bases short and J 13 bases short, with 14 bases between. The germline CDR1 and CDR2 sequences are DFQATT and SNEGSKA (reference sequence). The CDR3 loop reads CSARFQEKGLFF. The CDR3 DNA is TGCAGTGCTAGATTCCAGGAGAAGGGACTGTTTTTT.

This sequence joins TRBV2 and TRBJ2-3, with D possibly TRBD2 on 5 matching bases. Germline V gives CDR1 SNHLY, CDR2 FYNNEI. The CDR3 spans 13 residues. V lost 6 bases to trimming and J lost 1 base, with 8 bases between them. CDR3 coding DNA: TGTGCCAGCAGGGTCGGGGGCACAGATACGCAGTATTTT. This translates into CASRVGGTDTQYF.

A note on this clonotype: This clone may be a read error of a much larger clone one base away. The chain couples TRBV18 to TRBJ1-3; 8 bases are a match to TRBD1. Germline V gives CDR1 KGHSH, CDR2 LQKENI. This CDR3 region has 15 residues. CDR3 region: CAGSTGQGSGNTIYF. CDR3 bases: TGTGCCGGCTCAACAGGACAGGGCTCGGGAAACACCATATATTTT. The full variable domain, rest sourced from reference TRBV18 and TRBJ1-3, is NAGVMQNPRHLVRRRGQEARLRCSPMKGHSHVYWYRQLPEEGLKFMVYLQKENIIDESGMPKERFSAEFPKEGPSILRIQQVVRGDSAAYFCAGSTGQGSGNTIYFGEGSWLTVV.

In the case of this clonotype: This may come from a read error, since a much larger clone is one base off. The chain recombines TRBV6-1 with TRBJ2-1; D not resolved. Germline V gene data show CDR1 as MNHNS and CDR2 as SASEGT. This CDR3 comprises 12 residues. The CDR3 DNA is TGTGGCAGCAGTGTTGATTTCCATGAGCAGTTCTTC. Translating gives CGSSVDFHEQFF.

By its share, this clonotype is medium-sized (0.01 to 0.1%). V is TRBV27 and J is TRBJ2-1, with D possibly matching TRBD2 (6 bases). Germline V lookup: CDR1 MNHEY, CDR2 SMNVEV (reference sequence). CDR3 length: 12 residues. Between the trimmed V and J ends, which lost 10 bases and 8 bases, there was a span of 15 bases. The CDR3 DNA follows: TGTGCCATCAAGGACTACACACATGAGCAGTTCTTC. Translated: CAIKDYTHEQFF.

Relative to its sample, this clonotype is medium-sized (0.01 to 0.1%). V is TRBV20-1 and J is TRBJ1-1, with 8 bases lining up with TRBD1. Germline V lookup: CDR1 DFQATT, CDR2 SNEGSKA (reference sequence). This CDR3 is built from 15 residues. V gave up 6 bases and J gave up 4 bases; unmatched junction bases: 13. CDR3: CSAPQGARPATEAFF. In DNA, the CDR3 is TGCAGTGCGCCCCAGGGGGCGCGTCCGGCCACTGAAGCTTTCTTT.

This clonotype was seen a handful of times. The chain links TRBV10-3 to TRBJ2-3, with 10 bases lining up with TRBD1. Germline-derived CDR1 and CDR2 are ENHRY and SYGVKD. This CDR3 is 16 amino acids long. V lost 2 bases and J lost 2; bases outside the gene matches: 4. This CDR3 reads CAISEPGQGVTDTQYF. The DNA of the CDR3 is TGTGCCATCAGTGAGCCCGGACAGGGGGTCACAGATACGCAGTATTTT.

Only a few counts were recorded for this clonotype. The rearrangement uses TRBV7-9 and TRBJ2-3; TRBD2 aligns across 7 bases. Germline assignment: CDR1 SEHNR and CDR2 FQNEAQ (reference sequence). The CDR3 length is 16 residues. J gave up 9 bases and V 5 bases, and 17 bases lay outside the gene matches. CDR3 region: CASSPGGGGPGDTQYF. The CDR3 coding sequence is TGTGCCAGCAGCCCGGGCGGGGGTGGGCCAGGAGACACGCAGTATTTT. The complete variable domain, with remaining parts taken from reference TRBV7-9 and TRBJ2-3, reads DTGVSQNPRHKITKRGQNVTFRCDPISEHNRLYWYRQTLGQGPEFLTYFQNEAQLEKSRLLSDRFSAERPKGSFSTLEIQRTEQGDSAMYLCASSPGGGGPGDTQYFGPGTRLTVL.

In its sample, this clonotype is large (0.1 to 1%). The gene calls are TRBV6-1 and TRBJ1-2; no firm D call. The CDR3 spans 11 residues. V lost 0 bases, J lost 7 bases, and 3 bases lay in between. Germline CDR1 is MNHNS and CDR2 is SASEGT. The CDR3 DNA sequence: TGTGCCAGCAGTGAAGCGGCTGGCTACACCTTC. Protein: CASSEAAGYTF.

Remarks on this clonotype: A much larger clone lies one base from this, so it may be a read error. The V and J genes are TRBV28 and TRBJ1-1; 7 positions match TRBD1. This CDR3 is built from 14 residues. CDR1 is MDHEN and CDR2 is SYDVKM in the germline V gene. This chain's CDR3 is CTSSSRGTELAAFF. In DNA, the CDR3 is TGTACCAGCAGTTCCCGAGGGACAGAACTTGCAGCTTTCTTT.

This clonotype qualifies as medium-sized. This sequence joins TRBV7-8 and TRBJ1-2; D ambiguous. This CDR3 has 15 residues. Germline CDR1 is SGHVS and CDR2 is FQNEAQ. Trimming took off 1 base at V and 4 bases at J, with 13 bases between the two ends. The CDR3 is CASSLELYGPYGYTF. The DNA of the CDR3 is TGTGCCAGCAGCTTAGAACTCTATGGCCCCTATGGCTACACCTTC.

V is TRBV7-9 and J is TRBJ1-1; a possible D gene is TRBD1 (6 bases). Germline V gene data show CDR1 as SEHNR and CDR2 as FQNEAQ (reference sequence). Trimming stripped 3 bases from V and 4 bases from J, with 9 bases between. The CDR3 contains 13 residues. CDR3 loop: CASSLQGSTEAFF. The CDR3 region has the DNA TGTGCCAGCAGCTTGCAGGGGTCCACTGAAGCTTTCTTT.

The genes are TRBV6-2 or TRBV6-3 and TRBJ1-6, with D possibly matching TRBD1 (5 bases). V was pared by 7 bases and J by 6 bases, with 13 bases between. CDR3 length: 14 residues. Germline CDR1 is MNHEY and CDR2 is SVGEGT. The CDR3 loop reads CASKGAAFNSPLHF. The CDR3 region has the DNA TGTGCCAGCAAAGGGGCAGCGTTTAATTCACCCCTCCACTTT.

V and J are TRBV20-1 and TRBJ1-4; possibly TRBD1 for D (6 bases). Germline V gene lookup returns CDR1 DFQATT and CDR2 SNEGSKA (reference sequence). V shed 6 bases and J shed 3 bases, with 14 bases lying between them. This CDR3 is built from 14 residues. CDR3 amino acids: CSALDRESNEKLFF. The CDR3 nucleotides are TGCAGTGCCCTGGACAGAGAGTCTAATGAAAAACTGTTTTTT.

This clonotype rates as large. The chain has TRBV6-1 and TRBJ2-2; D may be TRBD2 (5 bases). V was shortened by 3 bases and J by 5 bases, with 13 bases between the two germline ends. This CDR3 is built from 15 residues. Germline V gene sequence: CDR1 MNHNS, CDR2 SASEGT. CDR3 region: CASSDGLTRTGELFF. The CDR3 nucleotides read TGTGCCAGCAGTGACGGCCTAACTAGAACCGGGGAGCTGTTTTTT.

The chain uses TRBV20-1 and TRBJ2-1; TRBD1 matches at 10 bases. CDR1 and CDR2 from the germline V gene are DFQATT and SNEGSKA (reference sequence). CDR3 length: 17 amino acids. The V gene end was trimmed by 4 bases and the J gene end by 1 base; junction bases not matched to a gene: 10. CDR3 amino acids: CSATGQGLGGSYNEQFF. CDR3 nucleotide sequence: TGCAGTGCTACGGGACAGGGGTTGGGAGGGTCCTACAATGAGCAGTTCTTC.

This clonotype is medium-sized in the sample. The gene calls are TRBV2 and TRBJ1-3; D is unclear. Trimming pared 8 bases from V and 3 bases from J, leaving 11 bases between. The CDR3 consists of 13 residues. Germline V gene sequence: CDR1 SNHLY, CDR2 FYNNEI. CDR3 nucleotide sequence: TGTGCCAGCCGGGCTTTTTATGGAAACACCATATATTTT. Protein product: CASRAFYGNTIYF.

A few counts support this clonotype. The V gene is TRBV29-1, the J gene TRBJ2-3; D uncertain. Trimming took 0 bases from V and 2 from J, leaving 9 bases between them. The CDR3 contains 14 residues. The germline V gene has CDR1 SQVTM and CDR2 ANQGSEA. This CDR3 reads CSVEDPWDTDTQYF. In nucleotides, the CDR3 is TGCAGCGTTGAAGATCCCTGGGACACAGATACGCAGTATTTT.

About this clonotype: The junction differs from germline at one of its ends, possibly a read error. The chain employs TRBV19 and TRBJ2-1; possibly TRBD1 or TRBD2 for D (5 bases each). This CDR3 contains 15 residues. Germline V gene sequence: CDR1 LNHDA, CDR2 SQIVND (reference sequence). The CDR3 loop is CASKRQRAIDNEHFF. The CDR3 coding sequence is TGTGCCAGTAAAAGACAGAGGGCAATAGACAATGAGCATTTCTTC.

Details on this clonotype: Its ends do not fully match the called genes, so a read error is possible. The V and J genes are TRBV6-2 or TRBV6-3 and TRBJ1-6; D uncertain. The CDR3 consists of 16 residues. In germline, CDR1 is MNHEY, CDR2 SVGEGT. CDR3 sequence reads: CASSAPGSYYSSPLHF. CDR3 nucleotides: TGTGCCAGCAGTGCCCCCGGCTCCTACTATAGTTCACCCCTCCACTTT.

In its sample, this clonotype is medium-sized. The rearrangement joins TRBV30 to TRBJ1-4, with D uncertain. The CDR3 length is 14 residues. The V end was cut by 3 bases, the J end by 0 bases, with 8 bases between. The germline gives CDR1 GTSNPN, CDR2 SVGIG (reference sequence). DNA for the CDR3: TGTGCCTGGAGCGGAGAGCCAACTAATGAAAAACTGTTTTTT. Protein sequence: CAWSGEPTNEKLFF. Together with reference TRBV30 and TRBJ1-4, the CDR3 gives the full variable domain: SQTIHQWPATLVQPVGSPLSLECTVEGTSNPNLYWYRQAAGRGLQLLFYSVGIGQISSEVPQNLSASRPQDRQFILSSKKLLLSDSGFYLCAWSGEPTNEKLFFGSGTQLSVL.

This clonotype is medium-sized (0.01 to 0.1%) by share. V and J are TRBV4-1 and TRBJ1-1; D not certain. The V end lost 3 bases, the J end lost 3 bases, and 11 bases lay between the germline ends. Germline CDR1 is MGHRA and CDR2 is YSYEKL. The CDR3 is 14 amino acids. CDR3 protein: CASSHRVRYTEAFF. The CDR3 coding sequence is TGCGCCAGCAGCCACCGAGTTAGGTACACTGAAGCTTTCTTT.